Shown below are 28 T cell receptor beta chains from a single sample sequenced in a study of neurological immune-mediated disorders. Stated time point: technical triplicate 3. TCRdb itself ran the 5' RACE reads through MiXCR, one entry per CDR3 protein. The sample records about 44,000 distinct CDR3 sequences, 20% to 25% being singletons. The sequenced sample was PBMCs. Source of these receptors: a man in his fifties or sixties with HTLV-1-associated myelopathy (HAM/TSP).

This clonotype came up many times. V usage is TRBV5-1 and J usage is TRBJ1-2; no definite D call. Germline CDR1 and CDR2: SGHRS and YFSETQ. V dropped 0 bases and J dropped 2 bases, with 5 bases sitting between them. CDR3 length: 13 amino acids. CDR3 coding DNA: TGCGCCAGCAGCTTGGCAGAGAACTATGGCTACACCTTC. Protein: CASSLAENYGYTF. Full variable domain (remainder filled in from reference TRBV5-1 and TRBJ1-2): KAGVTQTPRYLIKTRGQQVTLSCSPISGHRSVSWYQQTPGQGLQFLFEYFSETQRNKGNFPGRFSGRQFSNSRSEMNVSTLELGDSALYLCASSLAENYGYTFGSGTRLTVV.

This clonotype was picked up many times. The chain couples TRBV11-2 to TRBJ2-3; D unclear. This CDR3 is 14 amino acids long. CDR1 and CDR2 (germline): SGHAT, FQNNGV. The V end was cut by 5 bases, the J end by 9 bases, with 18 bases between. CDR3 region: CASSPSSWFGTQYF. As DNA, the CDR3 is TGTGCCAGCAGCCCCTCCTCTTGGTTTGGGACGCAGTATTTT.

The chain carries TRBV9 and TRBJ2-3; maybe TRBD2 (6 bases). The germline V gene has CDR1 SGDLS and CDR2 YYNGEE. The CDR3 consists of 15 residues. Between the trimmed V and J ends, which lost 0 bases and 3 bases, there was a span of 11 bases. CDR3 nucleotides: TGTGCCAGCAGCGTAGTGTCCCTAGCGACAGATACGCAGTATTTT. Translating gives CASSVVSLATDTQYF.

By share, this clonotype ranks as medium-sized. This chain joins TRBV5-1 and TRBJ2-5, with TRBD2 matching over 11 bases. Germline CDR1 reads SGHRS; CDR2 reads YFSETQ. After removal of 4 bases from V and 2 bases from J, the junction contained 4 bases not matched to a gene. The CDR3 totals 15 residues. The CDR3 sequence is CASSRGTSGQETQYF. Written as DNA, the CDR3 is TGCGCCAGCAGCCGGGGGACTAGCGGACAAGAGACCCAGTACTTC.

V is TRBV12-3 or TRBV12-4 and J is TRBJ1-5, with TRBD1 matching over 7 bases. The V segment lost 1 base and the J segment 1 base; nucleotides outside the gene matches: 4. The CDR3 totals 16 residues. The CDR3 DNA follows: TGTGCCAGCAGTTTAGGGGGACAGCTGAGCAATCAGCCCCAGCATTTT. This gives the protein CASSLGGQLSNQPQHF.

This clonotype was observed many times. The chain carries TRBV29-1 and TRBJ1-1; D not certain. This CDR3 region has 13 residues. The germline CDR1 and CDR2 sequences are SQVTM and ANQGSEA. The ends were cut back, 1 base at V and 4 bases at J, with 10 bases in the middle. Here the CDR3 reads CSVEANQGTEAFF. CDR3 DNA sequence: TGCAGCGTTGAAGCCAACCAAGGCACTGAAGCTTTCTTT. Together with reference TRBV29-1 and TRBJ1-1, the CDR3 gives the full variable domain: SAVISQKPSRDICQRGTSLTIQCQVDSQVTMMFWYRQQPGQSLTLIATANQGSEATYESGFVIDKFPISRPNLTFSTLTVSNMSPEDSSIYLCSVEANQGTEAFFGQGTRLTVV.

A word on this clonotype: The CDR3 end shows no conserved phenylalanine or tryptophan, and so a read error is likely. V usage is TRBV28 and J usage is TRBJ2-7; D unresolved. V lost 1 base and J lost 5, with 9 bases in between. The CDR3 is 13 amino acids. Germline V lookup: CDR1 MDHEN, CDR2 SYDVKM. CDR3 DNA: TGTGCCAGCAGTTTATTCCGTCTCCACGAGCAGTACATC. Translated: CASSLFRLHEQYI.

This clonotype was seen at least ten times. V is TRBV4-1 and J is TRBJ2-6; D may be TRBD2 (6 bases). Germline V lookup: CDR1 MGHRA, CDR2 YSYEKL. Trimming pared 1 base from V and 4 bases from J, leaving 11 bases between. The CDR3 totals 16 residues. CDR3 bases: TGCGCCAGCAGCCAAGGAGGAGGGCGAGGGGCCAACGTCCTGACTTTC. Its translation: CASSQGGGRGANVLTF.

This clonotype has ten or more counts. The J gene is TRBJ1-1, the V gene TRBV10-3; D possibly corresponds to TRBD1 (5 bases). Looked up from germline, CDR1 is ENHRY and CDR2 is SYGVKD. This CDR3 has 13 amino acids. V lost 6 bases and J 1 base, leaving 9 bases between the germline ends. CDR3 residues: CAIRQTENTEAFF. The CDR3 nucleotides are TGTGCCATCAGGCAGACAGAGAACACTGAAGCTTTCTTT.

The genes are TRBV21-1 and TRBJ2-5; TRBD2, as called in the table, went unchecked against the DNA. TRBV21-1 counts as a pseudogene. The CDR3 covers 13 residues. CDR3 nucleotide sequence: TGTGCCAGCAGCAAATGGCAGGGCGAGACCCAGTACTTC. The encoded protein is CASSKWQGETQYF.

Written as DNA, the CDR3 is TGTGCCAGCTCACCACCGAGGGCTAGCGTGGATGAGCAGTTCTTC. Protein sequence: CASSPPRASVDEQFF. The V and J genes are TRBV18 and TRBJ2-1; perhaps TRBD2 as D (6 bases). The germline V gene encodes CDR1 KGHSH and CDR2 LQKENI. There are 15 residues in the CDR3. Deletions cut 0 bases from V and 8 bases from J, with 14 bases between. The full variable domain, rest sourced from reference TRBV18 and TRBJ2-1, is NAGVMQNPRHLVRRRGQEARLRCSPMKGHSHVYWYRQLPEEGLKFMVYLQKENIIDESGMPKERFSAEFPKEGPSILRIQQVVRGDSAAYFCASSPPRASVDEQFFGPGTRLTVL.

This clonotype was found many times. The J gene is TRBJ1-1, the V gene TRBV7-9; D unresolved. This CDR3 is built from 13 residues. The germline V and J ends were trimmed by 1 base and 6 bases, with 9 bases remaining between them. Germline CDR1 is SEHNR and CDR2 is FQNEAQ (reference sequence). DNA for the CDR3: TGTGCCAGCAGCTTAGACAGACGTCCTGAAGCTTTCTTT. As protein: CASSLDRRPEAFF.

This clonotype came up a few times. V and J are TRBV3-1 and TRBJ2-1; TRBD2 matches at 8 bases. The CDR3 sequence is 16 residues long. From germline, CDR1 is LGHDT and CDR2 YNNKEL (reference sequence). V lost 2 bases and J lost 0; bases outside the gene matches: 3. As DNA, the CDR3 is TGTGCCAGCAGCCAAACTAGCGGCCTCTCCTACAATGAGCAGTTCTTC. Protein product: CASSQTSGLSYNEQFF.

This clonotype occurred many times. V and J are TRBV18 and TRBJ2-7, with a tentative D call TRBD1 (6 bases). This CDR3 region has 13 residues. Trimming cost V 3 bases and J 3 bases, with 9 bases left between them. Germline CDR1 and CDR2: KGHSH and LQKENI. The CDR3 reads CASSPGQFYEQYF. In nucleotides, the CDR3 is TGTGCCAGCTCACCCGGACAGTTCTACGAGCAGTACTTC.

This clonotype was observed many times. V usage is TRBV12-3 or TRBV12-4 and J usage is TRBJ2-1; D call uncertain. The V end lost 5 bases, the J end lost 6 bases, and 8 bases lay between the germline ends. The CDR3 runs to 12 residues. The CDR3 coding sequence is TGTGCCAGCAGTCGACGCCCCAATGAGCAGTTCTTC. As protein: CASSRRPNEQFF.

The V gene is TRBV29-1, the J gene TRBJ1-2; TRBD1 might be the D (5 bases). The germline gives CDR1 SQVTM, CDR2 ANQGSEA. CDR3 length equals 12 residues. The V end was cut by 8 bases, the J end by 4 bases, with 14 bases between. The CDR3 coding sequence is TGCAGCCTCGCACTAGGGGTCTATGGCTACACCTTC. It yields the protein CSLALGVYGYTF.

The sample holds many counts of this clonotype. The chain employs TRBV5-1 and TRBJ1-1, with 12 positions matching TRBD1. The length of the CDR3 is 17 residues. The germline V gene encodes CDR1 SGHRS and CDR2 YFSETQ. The J segment lost 1 base and the V segment lost 3 bases, leaving 7 bases of the junction unmatched. The CDR3 bases are TGCGCCAGCAGCTCCGGGACAGGGGGCGAACGGAACACTGAAGCTTTCTTT. As protein: CASSSGTGGERNTEAFF.

Many counts were recorded for this clonotype. The chain has TRBV15 and TRBJ2-6; D remains ambiguous. This CDR3 contains 16 residues. V lost 3 bases to trimming and J lost 4 bases, with 13 bases between them. CDR1 and CDR2 (germline): LNHNV, YYDKDF (reference sequence). The CDR3 protein is CATSRAKTHGANVLTF. The CDR3 DNA reads as TGTGCCACCAGCAGGGCTAAAACACACGGGGCCAACGTCCTGACTTTC.

This clonotype was seen repeatedly, ten times or more. This chain connects TRBV28 to TRBJ1-4; a possible D gene is TRBD1 (5 bases). Trimming pared 7 bases from V and 3 bases from J, leaving 18 bases between. CDR1 and CDR2 from the germline V gene are MDHEN and SYDVKM. CDR3 size: 16 residues. In nucleotides, the CDR3 is TGTGCCAGCAATCCCCTAAGCACAGGCTCTAATGAAAAACTGTTTTTT. It encodes CASNPLSTGSNEKLFF.

This clonotype has at least ten counts. The chain recombines TRBV5-1 with TRBJ2-3; D gene ambiguous. There are 14 residues in the CDR3. Per the germline V gene, CDR1 is SGHRS and CDR2 is YFSETQ. Trimming removed 0 bases from V and 2 bases from J, with 7 bases in between. In DNA, the CDR3 is TGCGCCAGCAGCTTGGACAGTTCCACAGATACGCAGTATTTT. Its protein is CASSLDSSTDTQYF.

This clonotype was recorded many times. J is TRBJ1-4 and V is TRBV20-1; 9 positions match TRBD1. CDR1 DFQATT and CDR2 SNEGSKA come from the germline V gene (reference sequence). The CDR3 runs to 13 residues. J lost 7 bases, V lost 7 bases, and 7 bases had no gene match. CDR3 nucleotides: TGCAGTGTTTCGGACAGGGGAGGTGAAAAACTGTTTTTT. It codes for CSVSDRGGEKLFF.

This clonotype was seen ten or more times. The rearrangement uses TRBV3-1 and TRBJ2-1, with TRBD2 matching over 10 bases. Germline CDR1 LGHDT, CDR2 YNNKEL (reference sequence). The CDR3 loop spans 19 amino acids. V was clipped by 1 base and J by 0 bases; unmatched bases: 9. In DNA form, the CDR3 reads TGTGCCAGCAGCCAAGGGGCTAGCGGGAGCCTGAGCTCCTACAATGAGCAGTTCTTC. It translates to CASSQGASGSLSSYNEQFF.

The V gene is TRBV6-6, the J gene TRBJ2-5; D remains unclear. The V gene lost 1 base and the J gene lost 1 base, with 10 bases spanning the gap. The length of the CDR3 is 15 residues. Germline values: CDR1 MNHNY, CDR2 SVGAGI (reference sequence). The CDR3 DNA reads TGTGCCAGCAGTTACTTCGTTCTATCCCAAGAGACCCAGTACTTC. Translated, it gives CASSYFVLSQETQYF.

This clonotype was observed many times. V is TRBV20-1 and J is TRBJ2-7; tentatively, D is TRBD2 (6 bases). Germline V gene lookup returns CDR1 DFQATT and CDR2 SNEGSKA (reference sequence). This CDR3 spans 12 amino acids. V gave up 6 bases and J gave up 2 bases, with 11 bases separating them. CDR3 sequence (DNA): TGCAGTGCCCGGGACTTAACCTACGAGCAGTACTTC. As protein: CSARDLTYEQYF.

At least ten counts were recorded for this clonotype. V and J are TRBV11-2 and TRBJ2-2; 9 nucleotides align to TRBD1. Trimming cost V 5 bases and J 4 bases; bases outside gene matches: 5. Looked up from germline, CDR1 is SGHAT and CDR2 is FQNNGV. This CDR3 has 15 residues. The CDR3 here is CASSHGTGTTGELFF. In DNA form, the CDR3 reads TGTGCCAGCAGCCACGGGACAGGGACCACCGGGGAGCTGTTTTTT.

This clonotype came up many times. This chain connects TRBV4-1 to TRBJ2-5; 7 positions match TRBD1. Germline V lookup: CDR1 MGHRA, CDR2 YSYEKL. J lost 3 bases, V lost 3 bases, and 7 bases had no gene match. The CDR3 extends over 15 amino acids. The CDR3: CASSHGRGGEETQYF. In nucleotides, the CDR3 is TGCGCCAGCAGCCATGGCAGAGGGGGCGAAGAGACCCAGTACTTC.

This clonotype was seen repeatedly, ten times or more. CDR3 residues: CASSYSGRDRSPYEQYF. DNA of the CDR3: TGTGCCAGCAGTTACTCCGGCCGGGACAGGTCCCCCTACGAGCAGTACTTC. This chain links TRBV6-2 or TRBV6-3 with TRBJ2-7; TRBD1 agrees at 8 bases. The ends lost 0 bases at V and 2 bases at J; junction bases unmatched: 9. Germline assignment: CDR1 MNHEY and CDR2 SVGEGT. The CDR3 loop spans 17 amino acids.

This clonotype came up many times. This chain uses TRBV28 with TRBJ1-2; a weak D match, TRBD1 (6 bases). Trimming shortened V by 5 bases and J by 4 bases, and 14 bases separated the two germline ends. The germline gives CDR1 MDHEN, CDR2 SYDVKM. This CDR3 is built from 14 residues. The CDR3 region is CASSTGNQIYGYTF. In nucleotides, the CDR3 is TGTGCCAGCAGTACAGGGAACCAAATCTATGGCTACACCTTC.